Included here is one T cell receptor beta chain sequence, with context. What this receptor recognizes is not known. Base qualities were left out, and no much larger clone turns up one base away. Using the deep immunoSEQ assay, TCR CDR3 regions were amplified from genomic DNA by multiplex PCR. Extracted genomic DNA from each cell subset was distributed evenly across all wells of several immunoSEQ 96-well plates, and each plate was treated as a replicate. For sorted subsets, 150 to 200 ng genomic DNA, equal to 30,000 or so T cell genomes, was loaded into each replicate PCR. Purified libraries were measured with a Qubit 3.0 fluorometer, size-checked on a Bioanalyzer 2100, and measured again with the KAPA Library Quantification kit. Every immunoSEQ 96-well plate was sequenced on a separate single-read 150-cycle Illumina NextSeq 550 flow cell. On the study's bioinformatics: Because the immunoSEQ output included only junctional sequences and no quality scores, the filtering could not be the same as the filtering used for full-length reads. Sequences were annotated with PyIR, a Python wrapper for IgBLAST v1.9, using IMGT germline references to assign V/J genes and CDR3. Reads with weak V/J assignments (E-value above 1e-6), missing CDR3, stop codons, out-of-frame junctions, or ambiguous translated residues were removed. V3J clonotypes were defined as sequences sharing the same inferred V gene, J gene, and CDR3 amino acid sequence. The percentage overlap between two repertoires was calculated by dividing the number of shared unique clonotypes by the size of the smaller repertoire. RTK rarefaction, the Chao1 estimator, and Recon v2.1 estimates of unobserved clonotypes were used to assess repertoire richness. Generation probabilities were computed with OLGA for all TCRbeta clonotypes obtained by the gDNA method from a few donors. What TCRdb holds here is the immuneACCESS table cut down to in-frame rearrangements. Part of the clones is not present; checked against another copy, under half of the missing clones reflect an unresolved V gene, and the others are unexplained. That table gives V, J and clone size, and the DNA gave D and trimming. The sample profile shows more than 2 million clones; approximately 94% of them were found once. The ten largest clones represent 0.1% to 0.15% of the sample.

The sample is drawn from a study of shared clonotypes between healthy human individuals (dated by TCRdb to 2020 to 2021). For context, the study as a whole: A couple of women and a few men aged 18 to 49 years were included in the cohort. For each donor, three plates each were used for CD4 naive and CD4 memory, two plates were used for CD8 naive, and one plate was used for CD8 memory. To estimate repertoire size and how much clonotype sharing occurs between individuals, the study deeply sequenced the blood TCR repertoires of five healthy adults. To increase sequencing depth and limit assay-specific biases, TCR repertoire library preparation and sequencing were carried out by different laboratories using diverse techniques. Between about 0.85 and 8.9 billion PBMCs per donor were obtained by leukapheresis.

The investigation overall reported the following: Only blood was sampled, and tissue TCR repertoires likely differ from those in blood. Estimated clonotype richness was generally larger for naive than for memory subsets. Higher generation probabilities were observed for clonotypes shared by all four sorted-subset donors than for non-shared clonotypes. Even with the large sequencing depth, rarefaction of the sorted-subset datasets indicated that sequencing was incomplete. When a handful of donors were compared, the shared fraction of clonotypes was around 5% for naive CD4, roughly 3.4% for naive CD8, roughly 2.5% for memory CD4, and 0.35% to 0.4% for memory CD8. The small number of donors limited the genetic and exposure-history diversity represented. Pairwise subsampling led to the expectation that sequencing depth would affect the degree of clonotype sharing among donors.

The donors were healthy, HIV-negative adults who had no recently reported acute infections or vaccinations. All donors were Caucasian adults living in Nashville, Tennessee, USA. CD4+ T cells were enriched through magnetic negative selection, after which naive cells were positively selected on CD45RA and the remaining negative fraction served as the memory subset. After blood collection by leukapheresis, PBMCs were isolated using Ficoll-Histopaque density gradient centrifugation and then cryopreserved in the vapor phase of liquid nitrogen. Analytical flow cytometry was used to check the purity and quantity of every magnetically sorted T cell population. From each sorted fraction, genomic DNA was isolated and quantified by UV absorbance on a Nanodrop 2000c. Trimming removed 6 bases from V and 5 bases from J, leaving 18 bases between the germline ends. According to the germline V gene (reference sequence), CDR1 reads SGHKS and CDR2 reads YYEKEE. The CDR3 sequence holds 14 residues, the cysteine and phenylalanine included. The entry retains the CDR3 DNA only, 42 bases that are in frame from base 1.

This chain is built from TRBV5-5 and TRBJ2-7; the D gene is tentatively TRBD1 or TRBD2, each matching 5 bases. The receptor was isolated from a man younger than 35 in good health. Input material: naive CD4+ T cells sorted from blood. This sample's cell subset or site label indicates: CD45RA+ positively selected. The CDR3 here reads CASNQWGLENEQYF. Here is the DNA: TGTGCCAGCAATCAATGGGGGTTAGAGAACGAGCAGTACTTC.